These 12 T cell receptor beta chains share one sample of origin, sequenced in a study of cytomegalovirus exposure and HLA in healthy donors. Produced via immunoSEQ multiplex PCR; TCRdb's table is partial and in-frame only. The sample lists about 160,000 clones; roughly 91% were seen once. The sample consisted of PBMCs. Receptors originate from a woman aged 18-35 years in good health and CMV-seropositive.

This sequence joins TRBV2 and TRBJ2-2; tentatively, D is TRBD1 (6 bases). Trimming left V 10 bases short and J 1 base short, with 10 bases between. Germline CDR1 and CDR2: SNHLY and FYNNEI. This CDR3 region has 13 residues. For the CDR3, the DNA is TGTGCCAACACGGGACAGAACACCGGGGAGCTGTTTTTT. Protein product: CANTGQNTGELFF.

The rearrangement links TRBV4-2 to TRBJ2-5, with 13 bases aligning to TRBD2. CDR3 size: 20 residues. CDR1 is LGHNA and CDR2 is YNFKEQ in the germline V gene. Trimming took 4 bases from V and 2 from J; bases not matched to a gene: 16. In DNA, the CDR3 is TGTGCCAGCAGCCCATGGACTAGCGGGAGTGGGCGGGGGGGACAAGAGACCCAGTACTTC. Its protein is CASSPWTSGSGRGGQETQYF.

The rearrangement joins TRBV5-4 to TRBJ2-2; 8 bases line up with TRBD1. CDR3 length equals 14 residues. J gave up 5 bases and V 4 bases, and 4 bases lay outside the gene matches. The germline V gene encodes CDR1 SGHNT and CDR2 YYREEE (reference sequence). CDR3 nucleotide sequence: TGTGCCAGCAGCCCCCGGACAGGGACCGGGGAGCTGTTTTTT. Translated: CASSPRTGTGELFF.

This chain links TRBV29-1 with TRBJ2-5; 11 bases map to TRBD2. The end of the DNA aligns better with TRBJ2-7, so the J call may be wrong. This CDR3 has 15 residues. Germline-derived CDR1 and CDR2 are SQVTM and ANQGSEA. The CDR3 sequence: CSAMAGLAENYEQYF. The CDR3 nucleotides are TGCAGCGCGATGGCGGGACTAGCGGAAAACTACGAGCAGTACTTC.

V usage is TRBV18 and J usage is TRBJ2-5; TRBD2 might be the D (5 bases). The CDR3 totals 14 residues. V lost 6 bases and J lost 4, with 15 bases in between. Germline CDR1 KGHSH, CDR2 LQKENI. CDR3 sequence reads: CASSPPGSGETQYF. The CDR3 coding sequence is TGTGCCAGCTCCCCCCCGGGATCGGGAGAGACCCAGTACTTC.

The chain recombines TRBV4-3 with TRBJ2-7; D is ambiguous. Germline V lookup: CDR1 LGHNA, CDR2 YSLEER. The CDR3 loop spans 15 amino acids. Trimming shortened V by 0 bases and J by 0 bases, and 9 bases separated the two germline ends. As DNA, the CDR3 is TGCGCCAGCAGCCAAGATGGCGGATCCTCCTACGAGCAGTACTTC. This codes for CASSQDGGSSYEQYF.

The chain uses TRBV5-5 and TRBJ1-2, with 9 bases aligning to TRBD1. Trimming cost V 0 bases and J 4 bases; bases outside gene matches: 4. The germline CDR1 and CDR2 sequences are SGHKS and YYEKEE (reference sequence). The CDR3 loop spans 15 amino acids. In nucleotides, the CDR3 is TGTGCCAGCAGCTTGGAGGGACAGGGATTCTATGGCTACACCTTC. Translation: CASSLEGQGFYGYTF.

The gene calls are TRBV29-1 and TRBJ1-4; D is undetermined. V shed 3 bases and J shed 8 bases, with 7 bases lying between them. Germline loops: CDR1 SQVTM, CDR2 ANQGSEA. The CDR3 totals 11 residues. CDR3 sequence (DNA): TGCAGCGTTGAGACAACCGAAAAACTGTTTTTT. It translates to CSVETTEKLFF.

The CDR3 reads CASSRTFDRVETQYF. As DNA, the CDR3 is TGCGCCAGCAGCCGAACCTTCGACAGGGTAGAGACCCAGTACTTC. The chain recombines TRBV4-3 with TRBJ2-5; 7 nucleotides line up with TRBD1. The germline gives CDR1 LGHNA, CDR2 YSLEER. Losses at the gene ends were 4 bases for V and 4 bases for J; bases not matched to a gene: 9. The CDR3 spans 15 residues.

The chain carries TRBV6-4 and TRBJ2-2; 11 bases align to TRBD2. J was trimmed by 4 bases and V by 4 bases; bases with no gene match: 2. This CDR3 region has 15 residues. Germline assignment: CDR1 MRHNA and CDR2 SNTAGT. The CDR3 reads CASSATSGSTGELFF. CDR3 nucleotide sequence: TGTGCCAGCAGTGCTACTAGCGGGAGCACCGGGGAGCTGTTTTTT.

This chain uses TRBV19 with TRBJ2-3; 13 positions agree with TRBD2. CDR3 length: 14 residues. After removal of 10 bases from V and 2 bases from J, the junction contained 3 bases not matched to a gene. Per the germline V gene, CDR1 is LNHDA and CDR2 is SQIVND (reference sequence). CDR3 bases: TGTGCCACAGGACTAGCGGGAGTCACAGATACGCAGTATTTT. This encodes CATGLAGVTDTQYF.

The J gene is TRBJ1-2, the V gene TRBV30; TRBD1 matches 9 bases. After removal of 1 base from V and 1 base from J, the junction contained 1 base not matched to a gene. In germline, CDR1 is GTSNPN, CDR2 SVGIG (reference sequence). The CDR3 is made up of 14 amino acids. This CDR3 is CAWSEDRGNYGYTF. The CDR3 DNA reads TGTGCCTGGAGTGAGGACAGGGGTAACTATGGCTACACCTTC. The full variable domain, its missing parts supplied by reference TRBV30 and TRBJ1-2, is SQTIHQWPATLVQPVGSPLSLECTVEGTSNPNLYWYRQAAGRGLQLLFYSVGIGQISSEVPQNLSASRPQDRQFILSSKKLLLSDSGFYLCAWSEDRGNYGYTFGSGTRLTVV.